The 32 T cell receptor beta chains in this list originate from one sample, sequenced in a study of cytomegalovirus exposure and HLA in healthy donors. The study ran its PCR with 60 Vbeta and 13 Jbeta primers. Clones were read by immunoSEQ multiplex PCR, and TCRdb kept only the in-frame ones, dropping some. The sample consists of about 190,000 clones, around 81% of them appearing once. Material: PBMCs. The receptors here all came from a man younger than 35 in good health and CMV-seronegative.

The gene calls are TRBV7-2 and TRBJ2-2, with TRBD1 matching 7 bases. There are 15 residues in the CDR3. J gave up 7 bases and V 1 base, and 6 bases lay outside the gene matches. CDR1 SGHTA and CDR2 FQGNSA come from the germline V gene. The CDR3 here is CASSLVTGSGGELFF. The CDR3 DNA follows: TGTGCCAGCAGCTTAGTGACAGGGTCCGGCGGGGAGCTGTTTTTT.

This clone was observed a single time. The chain recombines TRBV4-1 with TRBJ2-3; possible D gene TRBD2, 6 bases. The CDR3 loop spans 16 amino acids. From germline, CDR1 is MGHRA and CDR2 YSYEKL. V lost 1 base to trimming and J lost 6 bases, with 17 bases between them. CDR3 in amino acids: CASSQGPAGSPDTQYF. As DNA, the CDR3 is TGCGCCAGCAGCCAAGGCCCAGCCGGGAGTCCGGATACGCAGTATTTT.

This chain joins TRBV5-4 and TRBJ2-7; D ambiguous. CDR1 is SGHNT, CDR2 YYREEE, per germline (reference sequence). The CDR3 is 13 residues long. V lost 4 bases, J lost 2 bases, and 10 bases lay in between. Here the CDR3 reads CASSPLPAYEQYF. The CDR3, as DNA: TGTGCCAGCAGCCCCCTCCCCGCCTACGAGCAGTACTTC.

This clone has just a few counts. The chain is built from TRBV7-6 and TRBJ1-4; 9 bases fit TRBD1. The CDR3 sequence is 15 residues long. J was trimmed by 4 bases and V by 5 bases; bases with no gene match: 5. Germline CDR1 SGHVS, CDR2 FNYEAQ. The CDR3 region is CASSQPGQGNEKLFF. CDR3 DNA sequence: TGTGCCAGCAGCCAACCGGGACAGGGTAATGAAAAACTGTTTTTT.

The J gene is TRBJ2-3, the V gene TRBV6-5, with 7 bases fitting TRBD2. The CDR3 runs 15 residues. CDR1 and CDR2 (germline): MNHEY, SVGAGI. V lost 3 bases and J lost 5; bases outside the gene matches: 8. CDR3: CASSYGGRAVDTQYF. The CDR3 coding sequence is TGTGCCAGCAGTTATGGGGGGAGGGCGGTAGATACGCAGTATTTT.

The chain couples TRBV27 to TRBJ1-4; the match to TRBD1 covers 7 bases. Looked up from germline, CDR1 is MNHEY and CDR2 is SMNVEV (reference sequence). After removal of 5 bases from V and 8 bases from J, the junction contained 17 bases not matched to a gene. The CDR3 is 17 residues long. CDR3 protein: CASSPRGTGVGREKLFF. CDR3 bases: TGTGCCAGCAGTCCCCGGGGCACAGGGGTGGGAAGAGAAAAACTGTTTTTT.

This chain connects TRBV9 to TRBJ2-2; the match to TRBD1 covers 9 bases. The V gene's germline CDR1 is SGDLS and CDR2 YYNGEE. The CDR3 contains 17 residues. Trimming removed 2 bases from V and 3 bases from J; junction bases left unmatched: 8. CDR3 in DNA: TGTGCCAGCAGCGTGAACCCAACAGGGGGCGACACCGGGGAGCTGTTTTTT. It codes for CASSVNPTGGDTGELFF.

The chain is built from TRBV6-5 and TRBJ2-7; 11 bases match TRBD1. The CDR3 loop spans 15 amino acids. Germline CDR1 MNHEY, CDR2 SVGAGI. V was pared by 3 bases and J by 4 bases, with 5 bases of the junction left unmatched. The CDR3 DNA is TGTGCCAGCAGTTATGGGGGACAGGGGGTTTACGAGCAGTACTTC. This sequence encodes CASSYGGQGVYEQYF.

V gene TRBV10-2 combines with J gene TRBJ1-2; no firm D call. The ends were cut back, 2 bases at V and 7 bases at J, with 14 bases in the middle. CDR3 length: 14 amino acids. Germline CDR1 reads WSHSY; CDR2 reads SAAADI. The CDR3 DNA sequence: TGCGCCAGCAGTGAGAATCGGCAGGTGGGTGGCTACACCTTC. Amino acids: CASSENRQVGGYTF.

This clone was counted once. The genes are TRBV4-1 and TRBJ2-1, with D possibly matching TRBD1 (6 bases). Trimming took off 0 bases at V and 8 bases at J, with 14 bases between the two ends. In germline, CDR1 is MGHRA, CDR2 YSYEKL. The CDR3 covers 15 residues. The CDR3 DNA is TGCGCCAGCAGCCAAGAACAGGGTGGGAACGATGAGCAGTTCTTC. Its protein product is CASSQEQGGNDEQFF.

The V call is TRBV5-4, the J call TRBJ2-2; possible D gene TRBD2, 6 bases. Germline assignment: CDR1 SGHNT and CDR2 YYREEE (reference sequence). Trimming took off 2 bases at V and 1 base at J, with 12 bases between the two ends. The CDR3 totals 16 residues. The CDR3 coding sequence is TGTGCCAGCAGCTTTCGGCGGGAAAAGAACACCGGGGAGCTGTTTTTT. Protein: CASSFRREKNTGELFF. Drawing the rest from reference TRBV5-4 and TRBJ2-2, the complete variable domain is ETGVTQSPTHLIKTRGQQVTLRCSSQSGHNTVSWYQQALGQGPQFIFQYYREEENGRGNFPPRFSGLQFPNYSSELNVNALELDDSALYLCASSFRREKNTGELFFGEGSRLTVL.

This chain connects TRBV4-2 to TRBJ2-1, with 7 positions matching TRBD2. With 4 bases clipped from V and 8 bases from J, the junction kept 8 bases outside the gene matches. In germline, CDR1 is LGHNA, CDR2 YNFKEQ. This CDR3 has 14 residues. In DNA, the CDR3 is TGTGCCAGCAGCCCGAAAGGGAGGGATTATGAGCAGTTCTTC. It specifies CASSPKGRDYEQFF.

This chain links TRBV19 with TRBJ1-6, with 8 bases fitting TRBD1. The CDR3 runs to 15 residues. V gave up 4 bases and J gave up 7 bases; unmatched junction bases: 6. Germline V lookup: CDR1 LNHDA, CDR2 SQIVND (reference sequence). The CDR3 DNA is TGTGCCAGTAGTAAATGGGACAGGCCCAATTCACCCCTCCACTTT. It yields the protein CASSKWDRPNSPLHF.

A few counts support this clone. This rearrangement joins TRBV4-3 to TRBJ2-5; TRBD2 might be the D (5 bases). The J call could be wrong; TRBJ2-7 is a better fit for the DNA end. Germline V gene sequence: CDR1 LGHNA, CDR2 YSLEER. CDR3 length equals 13 residues. DNA of the CDR3: TGCGCCAGCAGCCAAGAACTAGCCTACGAGCAGTACTTC. Translated, it gives CASSQELAYEQYF.

V is TRBV9 and J is TRBJ2-3; 11 bases map to TRBD2. The CDR3 covers 17 residues. The germline gives CDR1 SGDLS, CDR2 YYNGEE. With V trimmed by 4 bases and J by 0 bases, 7 bases remained unmatched. The CDR3 region is CASSSGTSGASTDTQYF. The CDR3 DNA sequence: TGTGCCAGCAGCTCAGGGACTAGCGGAGCTAGCACAGATACGCAGTATTTT.

The chain has TRBV27 and TRBJ2-7, with 11 bases fitting TRBD1. V lost 7 bases and J lost 2; bases outside the gene matches: 7. The CDR3 spans 15 residues. In germline, CDR1 is MNHEY, CDR2 SMNVEV (reference sequence). The CDR3 loop is CASTTRTGGPYEQYF. The DNA of the CDR3 is TGTGCCAGCACCACCAGGACAGGGGGCCCCTACGAGCAGTACTTC.

This chain links TRBV5-6 with TRBJ2-3; D possibly corresponds to TRBD2 (7 bases). The germline V gene has CDR1 SGHDT and CDR2 YYEEEE. V dropped 4 bases and J dropped 0 bases, with 12 bases sitting between them. This CDR3 region has 15 residues. CDR3 protein: CASSRGRGSTDTQYF. CDR3 nucleotides: TGTGCCAGCAGCCGGGGGCGGGGGAGCACAGATACGCAGTATTTT. The full variable domain, rest sourced from reference TRBV5-6 and TRBJ2-3, is DAGVTQSPTHLIKTRGQQVTLRCSPKSGHDTVSWYQQALGQGPQFIFQYYEEEERQRGNFPDRFSGHQFPNYSSELNVNALLLGDSALYLCASSRGRGSTDTQYFGPGTRLTVL.

This clone was picked up one time. This rearrangement joins TRBV7-9 to TRBJ2-4; the match to TRBD2 covers 9 bases. The CDR3 has 14 amino acids. After removal of 1 base from V and 9 bases from J, the junction contained 4 bases not matched to a gene. Germline CDR1 SEHNR, CDR2 FQNEAQ (reference sequence). Here the CDR3 reads CASSLGGGGGIQYF. As DNA, the CDR3 is TGTGCCAGCAGCTTAGGGGGCGGGGGGGGCATTCAGTACTTC.

About this clone itself: The junction shows a germline mismatch at one end, possibly a read error. The genes are TRBV7-7 and TRBJ1-5, with D uncertain. The CDR3 contains 13 residues. Per the germline V gene, CDR1 is SSHAT and CDR2 is FNYEAQ (reference sequence). The CDR3 spells CASSLRRDQPQHF. The CDR3 region has the DNA TGTGCTAGCAGCTTAAGGAGGGATCAGCCCCAGCATTTT.

J is TRBJ1-5 and V is TRBV7-2; the match to TRBD1 covers 8 bases. This CDR3 contains 14 residues. Germline V gives CDR1 SGHTA, CDR2 FQGNSA. The junction had 6 bases not matched to a gene; V was cut back by 4 bases and J by 7 bases. CDR3: CASSSTGEGQPQHF. Here the CDR3 DNA reads TGTGCCAGCAGCTCGACAGGGGAAGGACAGCCCCAGCATTTT.

The chain links TRBV5-1 to TRBJ1-6; D gene unclear. Germline CDR1 is SGHRS and CDR2 is YFSETQ. This CDR3 spans 13 amino acids. Trimming shortened V by 0 bases and J by 10 bases, and 8 bases separated the two germline ends. CDR3 sequence: CASSLGAGSPLHF. In DNA, the CDR3 is TGCGCCAGCAGCTTGGGAGCCGGGTCACCCCTCCACTTT.

This clone showed up just once. The chain uses TRBV1 and TRBJ2-1; the D call TRBD1 from the table was never checked on the DNA. TRBV1 is listed as a pseudogene. This CDR3 region has 20 residues. The chain's CDR3 is CTSSQDCRKGDPNPLNEQFF. For the CDR3, the DNA is TGCACCAGCAGCCAAGATTGCAGAAAGGGGGATCCGAATCCTCTCAATGAGCAGTTCTTC.

The V call is TRBV4-1, the J call TRBJ1-3; D gene uncertain. Trimming took 3 bases from V and 2 from J, leaving 17 bases between them. This CDR3 comprises 17 residues. From germline, CDR1 is MGHRA and CDR2 YSYEKL. CDR3 loop: CASSHDPEPRPGNTIYF. CDR3 coding DNA: TGCGCCAGCAGCCACGACCCGGAGCCTCGACCTGGAAACACCATATATTTT.

The V gene is TRBV2, the J gene TRBJ2-7, with D maybe TRBD2 (5 bases). This CDR3 spans 13 amino acids. The V gene lost 6 bases and the J gene lost 2 bases, with 11 bases spanning the gap. CDR1 and CDR2 from the germline V gene are SNHLY and FYNNEI. For the CDR3, the DNA is TGTGCCAGCAGCCCCGACGGGGCCTACGAGCAGTACTTC. Encoded protein: CASSPDGAYEQYF.

The V call is TRBV4-1, the J call TRBJ2-5, with D perhaps matching TRBD1 (6 bases). V was cut by 0 bases and J by 7 bases, with 18 bases left in between. This CDR3 contains 16 residues. Looked up from germline, CDR1 is MGHRA and CDR2 is YSYEKL. The CDR3 DNA follows: TGCGCCAGCAGCCAAGAACCGGGACCAAAAGGGGGGACCCAGTACTTC. Amino acids: CASSQEPGPKGGTQYF.

V and J are TRBV9 and TRBJ1-5; D is uncertain. Germline V lookup: CDR1 SGDLS, CDR2 YYNGEE. V gave up 0 bases and J gave up 3 bases, with 7 bases separating them. The CDR3 consists of 14 residues. CDR3 sequence (DNA): TGTGCCAGCAGCGTAGGAGCTTCCAATCAGCCCCAGCATTTT. Amino acids: CASSVGASNQPQHF.

The chain recombines TRBV10-1 with TRBJ2-5; 9 nucleotides agree with TRBD2. The V and J ends lost 6 bases and 4 bases, in that order; junction bases with no gene match: 15. CDR3 length: 17 residues. Germline V gives CDR1 WNHNN, CDR2 SYGVQD (reference sequence). The CDR3 here is CASSPTDQGGGVETQYF. The CDR3, as DNA: TGCGCCAGCAGCCCAACGGACCAAGGCGGGGGGGTAGAGACCCAGTACTTC.

This chain uses TRBV7-2 with TRBJ1-5; perhaps TRBD1 as D (5 bases). Germline values: CDR1 SGHTA, CDR2 FQGNSA. Trimming shortened V by 4 bases and J by 1 base, and 11 bases separated the two germline ends. The length of the CDR3 is 15 residues. CDR3 amino acids: CASSSAGGSNQPQHF. CDR3 bases: TGTGCCAGCAGCTCCGCGGGGGGGAGCAATCAGCCCCAGCATTTT.

CDR3 protein: CSVTGATNEKLFF. The CDR3 nucleotides are TGCAGCGTCACAGGAGCAACTAATGAAAAACTGTTTTTT. The V gene is TRBV29-1, the J gene TRBJ1-4; a possible D gene is TRBD1 (5 bases). Germline V lookup: CDR1 SQVTM, CDR2 ANQGSEA. The germline V and J ends were trimmed by 6 bases and 0 bases, with 8 bases remaining between them. The CDR3 contains 13 residues.

This clone was detected only once. The chain recombines TRBV10-3 with TRBJ1-6; D is unresolved. CDR3 length: 17 residues. V lost 4 bases to trimming and J lost 0 bases, with 13 bases between them. Germline CDR1 reads ENHRY; CDR2 reads SYGVKD. CDR3 sequence: CAISAFDTSSYNSPLHF. The DNA for the CDR3 is TGTGCCATCAGTGCTTTCGACACGAGCTCCTATAATTCACCCCTCCACTTT.

The V call is TRBV7-6, the J call TRBJ2-1; TRBD2 might be the D (5 bases). The CDR3 has 15 amino acids. Germline CDR1 and CDR2: SGHVS and FNYEAQ. Trimming stripped 4 bases from V and 6 bases from J, with 16 bases between. The CDR3 bases are TGTGCCAGCAGCTCCGGGCTACGAGCGGTCAATGAGCAGTTCTTC. It specifies CASSSGLRAVNEQFF.

The chain uses TRBV2 and TRBJ2-3; TRBD2 agrees at 12 bases. The CDR3 sequence is 14 residues long. The V and J ends lost 5 bases and 4 bases, in that order; junction bases with no gene match: 1. Germline-derived CDR1 and CDR2 are SNHLY and FYNNEI. For the CDR3, the DNA is TGTGCCAGCAGTCTAGCGGGGGGGCCAGATACGCAGTATTTT. Its translation: CASSLAGGPDTQYF.